This TCR beta chain was documented in a study of blood T cells in healthy people across ages. This CDR3 has 11 amino acids. With 0 bases removed from V and 9 bases from J, the gap between germline ends came to 2 bases. This clonotype was seen a few times. Using a J-beta primer mix together with a sample-barcoded 5' primer, a second PCR was run for about 6 to 11 cycles. TCRdb reprocessed the 5' RACE reads via MiXCR and lists one record per CDR3 protein. This sample has 700,000 to 900,000 distinct CDR3 sequences, with more than 25% found just once. This sample also belongs to another study, concerning T cells of mothers and their children. Turning to that study: The analysis detected no persistent microchimeric T cell clones.

The TCR comes from a boy aged 10-17 years in good health. Sequencing was performed on blood. The chain carries TRBV12-3 or TRBV12-4 and TRBJ2-2; D gene unclear. CDR3 loop: CASSLARELFF. The CDR3 DNA sequence: TGTGCCAGCAGTTTAGCACGGGAGCTGTTTTTT.